This T cell receptor beta chain was retrieved from a study of cytomegalovirus exposure and HLA in healthy donors. Amplification used 60 Vbeta primers and 13 Jbeta primers. The data were produced by immunoSEQ multiplex PCR, yet TCRdb's version contains in-frame clones alone and is incomplete. The repertoire holds roughly 140,000 clones, 75% to 90% seen once, with about 4.4% in the top ten. This CDR3 comprises 13 residues. V dropped 3 bases and J dropped 4 bases, with 10 bases sitting between them. Germline loops: CDR1 SQVTM, CDR2 ANQGSEA. This clonotype was sampled from a man between 40 and 49 years old in good health and CMV-seronegative. The sequencing sample was made of PBMCs. V and J are TRBV29-1 and TRBJ1-3; D gene unclear. This CDR3 reads CSVEGNDGNTIYF. The DNA of the CDR3 is TGCAGCGTTGAGGGCAATGACGGAAACACCATATATTTT.